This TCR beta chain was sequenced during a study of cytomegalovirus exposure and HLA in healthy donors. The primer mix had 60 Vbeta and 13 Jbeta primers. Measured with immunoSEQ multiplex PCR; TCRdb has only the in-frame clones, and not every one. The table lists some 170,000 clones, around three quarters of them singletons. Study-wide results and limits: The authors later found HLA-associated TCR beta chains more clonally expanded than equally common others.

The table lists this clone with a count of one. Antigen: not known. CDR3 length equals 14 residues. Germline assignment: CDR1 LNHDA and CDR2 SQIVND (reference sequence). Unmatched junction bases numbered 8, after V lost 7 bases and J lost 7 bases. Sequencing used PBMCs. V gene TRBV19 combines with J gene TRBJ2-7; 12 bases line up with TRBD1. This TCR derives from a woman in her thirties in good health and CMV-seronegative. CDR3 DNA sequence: TGTGCCAGTATGGTGGGACAGGGGGCAGGGGAGCAGTACTTC. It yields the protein CASMVGQGAGEQYF.